What follows is one T cell receptor beta chain and its context. Trimming took 6 bases from V and 1 from J, leaving 17 bases between them. Germline assignment: CDR1 LGHNA and CDR2 YNFKEQ. CDR3 length: 16 amino acids. Then a second PCR, running roughly 7 to 12 cycles, was carried out with a sample-barcoded 5' primer and a J-beta primer mix. TCRdb processed the 5' RACE reads anew with MiXCR; each CDR3 protein has one entry. The data show about 1,600,000 distinct CDR3 sequences, with about 40% seen just once and 7.9% held by the top ten. The sample belongs to a study of blood T cells in healthy people across ages.

This TCR was recovered from a woman younger than 30 in good health. The sequencing input was blood. V gene TRBV4-2 combines with J gene TRBJ2-3; D may be TRBD2 (5 bases). In DNA, the CDR3 is TGTGCCAGCAGTCAACCCGAGGGTCAGGGCACAGATACGCAGTATTTT. Amino acids: CASSQPEGQGTDTQYF.